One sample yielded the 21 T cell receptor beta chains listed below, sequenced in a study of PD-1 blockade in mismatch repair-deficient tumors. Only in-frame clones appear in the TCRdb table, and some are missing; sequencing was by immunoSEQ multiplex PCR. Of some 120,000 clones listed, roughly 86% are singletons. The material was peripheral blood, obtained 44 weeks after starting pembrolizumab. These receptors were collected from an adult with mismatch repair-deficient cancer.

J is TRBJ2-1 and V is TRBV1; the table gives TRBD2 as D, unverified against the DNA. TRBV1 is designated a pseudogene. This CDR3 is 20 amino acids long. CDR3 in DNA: TGCACCAGCAGCCAAGATCCGCCTAGCGGCGCTATAAGCTCCTACAATGAGCAGTTCTTC. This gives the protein CTSSQDPPSGAISSYNEQFF.

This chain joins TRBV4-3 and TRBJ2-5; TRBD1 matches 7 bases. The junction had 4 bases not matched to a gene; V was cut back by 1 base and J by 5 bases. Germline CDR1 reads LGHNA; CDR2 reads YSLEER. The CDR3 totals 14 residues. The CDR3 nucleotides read TGCGCCAGCAGCCAAGTAAGGGGGCTGGAGACCCAGTACTTC. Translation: CASSQVRGLETQYF.

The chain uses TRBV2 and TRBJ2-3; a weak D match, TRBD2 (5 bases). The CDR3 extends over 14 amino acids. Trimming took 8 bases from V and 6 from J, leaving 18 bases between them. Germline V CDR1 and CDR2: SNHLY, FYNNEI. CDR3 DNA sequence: TGTGCCAGCCCCGGTGGGGTTTCGGGGGATACGCAGTATTTT. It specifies CASPGGVSGDTQYF. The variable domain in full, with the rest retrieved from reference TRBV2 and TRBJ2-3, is EPEVTQTPSHQVTQMGQEVILRCVPISNHLYFYWYRQILGQKVEFLVSFYNNEISEKSEIFDDQFSVERPDGSNFTLKIRSTKLEDSAMYFCASPGGVSGDTQYFGPGTRLTVL.

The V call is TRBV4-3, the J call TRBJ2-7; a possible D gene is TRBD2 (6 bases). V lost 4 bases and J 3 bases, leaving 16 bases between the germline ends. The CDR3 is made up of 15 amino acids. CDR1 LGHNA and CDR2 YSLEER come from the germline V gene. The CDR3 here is CASSPHRGLNYEQYF. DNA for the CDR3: TGCGCCAGCAGCCCCCATCGGGGGTTGAACTACGAGCAGTACTTC.

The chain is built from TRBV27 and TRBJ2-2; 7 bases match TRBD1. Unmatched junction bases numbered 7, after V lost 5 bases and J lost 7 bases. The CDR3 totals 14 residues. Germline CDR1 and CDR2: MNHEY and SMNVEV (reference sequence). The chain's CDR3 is CASSPGQAGGELFF. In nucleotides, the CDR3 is TGTGCCAGCAGTCCCGGACAGGCGGGCGGGGAGCTGTTTTTT.

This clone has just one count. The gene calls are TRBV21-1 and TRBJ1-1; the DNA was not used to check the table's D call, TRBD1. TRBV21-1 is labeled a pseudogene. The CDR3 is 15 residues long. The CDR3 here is CASSKAGPGNTEAFF. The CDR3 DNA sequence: TGTGCCAGCAGCAAAGCTGGGCCCGGAAACACTGAAGCTTTCTTT.

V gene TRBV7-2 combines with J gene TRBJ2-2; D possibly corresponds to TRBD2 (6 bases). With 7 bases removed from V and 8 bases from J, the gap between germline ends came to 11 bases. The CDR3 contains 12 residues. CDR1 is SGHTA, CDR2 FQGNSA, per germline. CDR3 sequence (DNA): TGTGCCAGCATGGCGGGGATTGGGGAGCTGTTTTTT. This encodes CASMAGIGELFF.

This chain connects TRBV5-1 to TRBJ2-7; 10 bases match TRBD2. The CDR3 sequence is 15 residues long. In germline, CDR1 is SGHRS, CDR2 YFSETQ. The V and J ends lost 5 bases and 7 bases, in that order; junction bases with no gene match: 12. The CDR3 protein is CASSSSGSRSQEQYF. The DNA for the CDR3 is TGCGCCAGCAGTTCTAGCGGGAGTAGATCGCAGGAGCAGTACTTC. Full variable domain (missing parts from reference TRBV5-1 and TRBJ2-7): KAGVTQTPRYLIKTRGQQVTLSCSPISGHRSVSWYQQTPGQGLQFLFEYFSETQRNKGNFPGRFSGRQFSNSRSEMNVSTLELGDSALYLCASSSSGSRSQEQYFGPGTRLTVT.

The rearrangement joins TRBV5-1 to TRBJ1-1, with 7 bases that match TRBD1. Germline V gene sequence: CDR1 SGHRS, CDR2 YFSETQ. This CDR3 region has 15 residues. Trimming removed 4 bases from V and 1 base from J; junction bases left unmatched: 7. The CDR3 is CASSISGTANTEAFF. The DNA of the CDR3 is TGCGCCAGCAGCATCTCCGGGACAGCGAACACTGAAGCTTTCTTT.

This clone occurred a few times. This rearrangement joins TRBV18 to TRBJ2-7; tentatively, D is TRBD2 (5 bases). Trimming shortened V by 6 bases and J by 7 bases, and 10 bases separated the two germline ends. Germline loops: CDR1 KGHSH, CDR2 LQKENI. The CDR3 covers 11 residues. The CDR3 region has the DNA TGTGCCAGCTCCCCAGGCGGGGAGCAGTACTTC. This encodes CASSPGGEQYF.

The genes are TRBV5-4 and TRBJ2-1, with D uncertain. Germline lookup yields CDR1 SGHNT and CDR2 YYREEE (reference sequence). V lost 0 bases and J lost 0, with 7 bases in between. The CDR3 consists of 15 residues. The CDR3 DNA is TGTGCCAGCAGCTTGGAGCTGCCCTCCTACAATGAGCAGTTCTTC. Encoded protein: CASSLELPSYNEQFF.

The CDR3: CASSVGGNEKLFF. Here the CDR3 DNA reads TGTGCCAGCAGCGTCGGGGGAAATGAAAAACTGTTTTTT. The gene calls are TRBV13 and TRBJ1-4, with D tentatively TRBD1 (5 bases). The CDR3 consists of 13 residues. V lost 5 bases, J lost 5 bases, and 9 bases lay in between. From germline, CDR1 is PRHDT and CDR2 FYEKMQ (reference sequence).

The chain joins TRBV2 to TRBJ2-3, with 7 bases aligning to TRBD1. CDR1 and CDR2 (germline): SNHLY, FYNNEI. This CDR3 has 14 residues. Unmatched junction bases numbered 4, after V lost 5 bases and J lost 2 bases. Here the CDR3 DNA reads TGTGCCAGCAGTACAGGGGTTTCCACAGATACGCAGTATTTT. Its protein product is CASSTGVSTDTQYF. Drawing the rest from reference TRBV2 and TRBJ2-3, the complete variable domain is EPEVTQTPSHQVTQMGQEVILRCVPISNHLYFYWYRQILGQKVEFLVSFYNNEISEKSEIFDDQFSVERPDGSNFTLKIRSTKLEDSAMYFCASSTGVSTDTQYFGPGTRLTVL.

Here the CDR3 reads CASSWDRSYGYTF. The CDR3 DNA follows: TGTGCCAGCAGTTGGGACAGGAGCTATGGCTACACCTTC. The chain carries TRBV25-1 and TRBJ1-2; TRBD1 matches 8 bases. Germline lookup yields CDR1 MGHDK and CDR2 SYGVNS. CDR3 length: 13 amino acids. J gave up 4 bases and V 5 bases, and 3 bases lay outside the gene matches.

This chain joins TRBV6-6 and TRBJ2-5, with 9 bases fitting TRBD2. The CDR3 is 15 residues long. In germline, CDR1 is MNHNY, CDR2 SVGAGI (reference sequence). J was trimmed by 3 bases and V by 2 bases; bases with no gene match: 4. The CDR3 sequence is CASSYGREGKETQYF. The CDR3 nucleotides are TGTGCCAGCAGTTACGGGCGGGAGGGCAAAGAGACCCAGTACTTC.

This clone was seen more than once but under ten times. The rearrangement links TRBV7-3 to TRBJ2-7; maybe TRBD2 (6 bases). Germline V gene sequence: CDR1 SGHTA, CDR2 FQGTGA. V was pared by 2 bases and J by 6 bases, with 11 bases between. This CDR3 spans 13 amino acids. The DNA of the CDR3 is TGTGCCAGCAGCTTATCCGGGAGCCGCGAGCAGTACTTC. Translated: CASSLSGSREQYF.

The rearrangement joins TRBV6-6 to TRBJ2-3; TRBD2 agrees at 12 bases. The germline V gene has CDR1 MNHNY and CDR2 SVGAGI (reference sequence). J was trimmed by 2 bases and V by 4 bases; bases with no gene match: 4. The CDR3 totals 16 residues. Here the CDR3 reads CASSSGLAGPTDTQYF. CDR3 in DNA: TGTGCCAGCAGTTCCGGACTAGCGGGACCCACAGATACGCAGTATTTT.

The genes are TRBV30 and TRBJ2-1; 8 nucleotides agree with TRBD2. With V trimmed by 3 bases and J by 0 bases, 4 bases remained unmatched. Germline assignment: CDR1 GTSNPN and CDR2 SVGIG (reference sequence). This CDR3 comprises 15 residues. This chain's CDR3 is CAWRSGTSSYNEQFF. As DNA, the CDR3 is TGTGCCTGGAGGTCCGGGACTAGCTCCTACAATGAGCAGTTCTTC.

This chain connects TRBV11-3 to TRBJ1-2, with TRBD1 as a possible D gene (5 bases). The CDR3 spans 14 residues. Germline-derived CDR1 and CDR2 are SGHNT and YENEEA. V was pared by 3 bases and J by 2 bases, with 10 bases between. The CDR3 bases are TGTGCCAGCAGCTTGCGGGGGTCCAACTATGGCTACACCTTC. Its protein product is CASSLRGSNYGYTF.

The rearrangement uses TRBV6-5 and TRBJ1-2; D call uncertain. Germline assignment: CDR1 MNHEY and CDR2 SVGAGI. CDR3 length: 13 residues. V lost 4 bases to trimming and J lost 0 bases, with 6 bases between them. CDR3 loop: CASSLTPNYGYTF. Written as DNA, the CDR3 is TGTGCCAGCAGTTTAACACCTAACTATGGCTACACCTTC.

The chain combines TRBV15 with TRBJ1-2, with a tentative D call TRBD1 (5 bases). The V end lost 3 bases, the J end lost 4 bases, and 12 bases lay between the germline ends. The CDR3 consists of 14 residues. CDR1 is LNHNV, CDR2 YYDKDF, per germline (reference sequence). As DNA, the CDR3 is TGTGCCACCAGCAGCCGGGACGGTGTCTATGGCTACACCTTC. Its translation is CATSSRDGVYGYTF.